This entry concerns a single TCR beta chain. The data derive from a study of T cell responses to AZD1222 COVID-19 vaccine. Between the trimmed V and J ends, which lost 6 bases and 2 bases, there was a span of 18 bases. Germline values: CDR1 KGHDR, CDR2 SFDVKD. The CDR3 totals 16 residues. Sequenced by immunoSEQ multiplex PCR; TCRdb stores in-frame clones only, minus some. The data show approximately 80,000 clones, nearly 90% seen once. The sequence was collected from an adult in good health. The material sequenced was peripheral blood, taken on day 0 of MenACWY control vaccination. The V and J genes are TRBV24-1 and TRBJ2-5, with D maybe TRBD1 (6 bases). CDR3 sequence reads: CATSPRMGASQETQYF. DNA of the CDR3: TGTGCCACCAGTCCCCGAATGGGGGCGAGTCAAGAGACCCAGTACTTC.